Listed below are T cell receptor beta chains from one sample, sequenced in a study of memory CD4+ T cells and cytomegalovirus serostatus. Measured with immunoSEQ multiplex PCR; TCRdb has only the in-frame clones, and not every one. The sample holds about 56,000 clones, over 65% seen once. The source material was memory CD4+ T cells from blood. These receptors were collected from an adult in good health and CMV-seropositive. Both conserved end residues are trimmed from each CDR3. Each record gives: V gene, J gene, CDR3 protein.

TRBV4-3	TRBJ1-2	ASSQVGGQGNYGYT
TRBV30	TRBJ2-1	AWSVGSHGYEQF
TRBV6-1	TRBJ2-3	ASSVSDNTDTQY
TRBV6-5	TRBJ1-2	ASRGQGAQGYGYT
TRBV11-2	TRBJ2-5	ASSLAGGPETQY
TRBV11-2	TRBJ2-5	ASSLDGGTQY
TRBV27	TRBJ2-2	ASSLRGRDRDWPGELF
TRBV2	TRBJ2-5	ATKLANQETQY
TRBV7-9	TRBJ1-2	ASSLGGAYGYT
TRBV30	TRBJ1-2	AWTNRQGARGYT
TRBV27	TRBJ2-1	ASSFTSGRGVSEQF
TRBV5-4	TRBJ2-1	ASSLVTAEHEQF
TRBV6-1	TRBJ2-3	ASSDTGATDTQY
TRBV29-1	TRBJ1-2	SATDTGEGYT
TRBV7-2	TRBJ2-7	ASSLNSGVGEQY
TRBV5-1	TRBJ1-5	ASSLEPDTDQPQH
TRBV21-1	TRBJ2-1	ATFTSGKLNEQF
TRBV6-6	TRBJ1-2	ASSSPLRTGRGGYT
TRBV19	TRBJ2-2	ASSSHPVNTGELF
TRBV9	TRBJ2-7	ASSVDLASSYEQY
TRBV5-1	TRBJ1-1	ASSSQPGGMNTEAF
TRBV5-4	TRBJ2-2	ASSLEIATGELF
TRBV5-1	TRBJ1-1	ASSLEVNTEAF
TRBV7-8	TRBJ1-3	ASSQQGLSGNTIY
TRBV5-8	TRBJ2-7	ASSYKSKGGEN
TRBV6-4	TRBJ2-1	ASSDSRCSGRAQTDNEQF
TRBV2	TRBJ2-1	ASRREAPNEQF
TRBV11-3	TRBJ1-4	ASSLSLPGQENEKLF
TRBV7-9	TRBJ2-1	ASSTLQGSYEQF
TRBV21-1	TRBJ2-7	ASSKRGTGVCEQY
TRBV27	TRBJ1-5	ASSSPSTGEIGAQH
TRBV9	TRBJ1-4	ASSVEFGFGELF
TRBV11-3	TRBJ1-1	ASSSGLGMNTEAF
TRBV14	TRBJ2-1	ASSRSGTGNPF
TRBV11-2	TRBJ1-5	ASSLDRGNQPQH
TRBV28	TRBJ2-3	ASSFRTRYTDTQY
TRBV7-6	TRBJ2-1	ASRSGTGGYNEQF
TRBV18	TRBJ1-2	ASSPPDRKTYGYT
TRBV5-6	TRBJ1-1	ASSLPGQLNTEAF
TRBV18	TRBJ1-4	ASSPGTSPGEKLF
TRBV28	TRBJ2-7	ASRVGTSGTLNYEQY
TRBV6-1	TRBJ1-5	ASSEAGGAWQPQH
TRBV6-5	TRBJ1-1	ASSYSIRNTEAF
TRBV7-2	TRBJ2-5	ASSWGRGQETQY
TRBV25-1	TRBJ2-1	ASSLSGDEQF
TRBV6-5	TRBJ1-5	ASSYSYNQPQH
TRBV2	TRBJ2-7	ASSGSGGEQY
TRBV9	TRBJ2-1	ASSVQAGTTRGEQF
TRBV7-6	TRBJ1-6	ASSSTGNSPLH
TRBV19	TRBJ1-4	ASSMIGTQGFNEKLF